These 13 T cell receptor beta chains were sequenced from one sample in a study of T cells in Graves' hyperthyroidism and ophthalmopathy. The CDR3 regions of TCR beta were amplified from RNA transcripts. Carried out on the TCR CDR3, a first-round RT-PCR used the HTBI primer set. TCRdb called the multiplex PCR reads again in MiXCR, with one record for every CDR3 protein. Of hundreds of thousands of distinct CDR3 sequences in the sample, around 20% are singletons; the top ten hold over 45%. The sample consisted of blood. All receptors come from a man aged 35-49 years with Graves' ophthalmopathy.

V gene TRBV7-9 combines with J gene TRBJ2-1; TRBD2 aligns across 7 bases. V lost 5 bases, J lost 5 bases, and 9 bases stayed unmatched. The CDR3 totals 15 residues. Germline V gene lookup returns CDR1 SEHNR and CDR2 FQNEAQ (reference sequence). The DNA for the CDR3 is TGTGCCAGCAGCCCTGGACTAGGTCGGGACAATGAGCAGTTCTTC. It specifies CASSPGLGRDNEQFF.

This clonotype occurred many times. The chain employs TRBV12-3 or TRBV12-4 and TRBJ1-2; no reliable D call. This CDR3 has 11 residues. V was trimmed by 3 bases and J by 9 bases, leaving 8 bases between them. The CDR3 nucleotides are TGTGCCAGCAGTTTGTCATGGAGCTACACCTTC. This encodes CASSLSWSYTF.

This CDR3 reads CSVGQATGTYEQYF. In DNA form, the CDR3 reads TGCAGCGTTGGTCAGGCGACAGGTACCTACGAGCAGTACTTC. This chain links TRBV29-1 with TRBJ2-7; weak D call: TRBD1 (6 bases). V was cut by 4 bases and J by 2 bases, with 15 bases left in between. The CDR3 consists of 14 residues. From germline, CDR1 is SQVTM and CDR2 ANQGSEA.

This clonotype was found a few times. The genes are TRBV9 and TRBJ2-2; D ambiguous. V was trimmed by 4 bases and J by 5 bases, leaving 21 bases between them. The CDR3 covers 17 residues. From germline, CDR1 is SGDLS and CDR2 YYNGEE. In DNA form, the CDR3 reads TGTGCCAGCAGCTCTAAAGGACGGGCCCAACTGACCGGGGAGCTGTTTTTT. Translating it yields CASSSKGRAQLTGELFF.

This clonotype was recorded many times. Its ends do not fully match the called genes, so a read error is possible. The rearrangement joins TRBV5-1 to TRBJ1-5; D may be TRBD1 (6 bases). The CDR3 extends over 15 amino acids. Per germline, CDR1 SGHRS and CDR2 YFSETQ. The CDR3 loop is CASSLEGGSNQPQHF. CDR3 DNA sequence: TGTGCCAGCAGTTTAGAGGGGGGGAGCAATCAGCCCCAGCATTTT.

This clonotype was observed at least ten times. The chain employs TRBV5-1 and TRBJ1-6, with D unresolved. The germline gives CDR1 SGHRS, CDR2 YFSETQ. The CDR3 length is 15 residues. Trimming removed 0 bases from V and 7 bases from J, with 11 bases in between. The CDR3 DNA sequence: TGCGCCAGCAGCTTGGGAGCGGGGAGCAATTCACCCCTCCACTTT. It translates to CASSLGAGSNSPLHF.

Here the CDR3 DNA reads TGTGCCAGCAGCTCCTTAAGTGGAGGCTACACCTTC. It is translated as CASSSLSGGYTF. The rearrangement uses TRBV7-9 and TRBJ1-2; D not resolved. The CDR3 covers 12 residues. Trimming took off 4 bases at V and 8 bases at J, with 11 bases between the two ends. The germline CDR1 and CDR2 sequences are SEHNR and FQNEAQ (reference sequence).

This chain links TRBV6-2 or TRBV6-3 with TRBJ1-5, with unresolved D. Trimming removed 5 bases at V and 3 bases at J, with 11 bases between. Per the germline V gene, CDR1 is MNHEY and CDR2 is SVGEGT. The length of the CDR3 is 14 residues. This CDR3 reads CASSPRVPNQPQHF. CDR3 nucleotide sequence: TGTGCCAGCAGTCCCCGAGTCCCCAATCAGCCCCAGCATTTT.

V is TRBV7-2 and J is TRBJ1-5, with D possibly being TRBD1 (5 bases). Germline V lookup: CDR1 SGHTA, CDR2 FQGNSA. The CDR3 consists of 15 residues. With 1 base removed from V and 2 bases from J, the gap between germline ends came to 9 bases. Here the CDR3 DNA reads TGTGCCAGCAGCTTAGTCGTAGGGGGCAATCAGCCCCAGCATTTT. Its translation is CASSLVVGGNQPQHF.

The chain joins TRBV27 to TRBJ1-6; D is undetermined. The V gene lost 1 base and the J gene lost 6 bases, with 16 bases spanning the gap. This CDR3 region has 17 residues. The germline gives CDR1 MNHEY, CDR2 SMNVEV (reference sequence). As DNA, the CDR3 is TGTGCCAGCAGTTTATTTTTTCCTGGCCAGATTAATTCACCCCTCCACTTT. Translating gives CASSLFFPGQINSPLHF.

The chain employs TRBV24-1 and TRBJ2-1, with 7 bases fitting TRBD1. CDR3 length equals 17 residues. CDR1 and CDR2 (germline): KGHDR, SFDVKD. The ends lost 7 bases at V and 5 bases at J; junction bases unmatched: 16. CDR3 in amino acids: CATSETGSWESDNEQFF. The CDR3 nucleotides read TGTGCCACCAGCGAGACAGGGTCTTGGGAGTCGGACAATGAGCAGTTCTTC.

The sample holds many counts of this clonotype. The chain links TRBV3-1 to TRBJ2-5; TRBD2 aligns across 11 bases. With 1 base clipped from V and 5 bases from J, the junction kept 6 bases outside the gene matches. The germline V gene encodes CDR1 LGHDT and CDR2 YNNKEL (reference sequence). This CDR3 contains 16 residues. CDR3 region: CASSQGLLAGVETQYF. The CDR3 nucleotides are TGTGCCAGCAGCCAAGGACTACTAGCGGGGGTCGAGACCCAGTACTTC.

This clonotype appeared a few times. The chain couples TRBV9 to TRBJ2-2; no reliable D call. CDR3 size: 15 residues. V was trimmed by 4 bases and J by 3 bases, leaving 13 bases between them. From germline, CDR1 is SGDLS and CDR2 YYNGEE. The CDR3 DNA reads as TGTGCCAGCAGCCCCACCCCCCTCGACACCGGGGAGCTGTTTTTT. This encodes CASSPTPLDTGELFF.